This TCR beta chain was retrieved from a study of cytotoxic CD8 clonotypes in ibrutinib-treated CLL. On the study more broadly: Investigators reported some 24 partial and 2 complete responses; after median around 63 months, 14 patients remained remitted and some twelve progressed.

Note on this clone: What it recognizes is unknown.

This table comes from immunoSEQ multiplex PCR, and its TCRdb copy is limited to in-frame clones, with some not included. Counted here are some 30,000 clones, around 76% occurring once; the ten biggest clones make up 45% to 65%. Study-wide points: Clonality went higher at ibrutinib response and then dropped back toward baseline at progression. The study found baseline clonality above age-matched healthy donors, tracking circulating CD8+ T-cell counts. The clonality rise at ibrutinib response reflected private clonotype expansion.

The CDR3 loop spans 15 amino acids. Germline V gene sequence: CDR1 MGHRA, CDR2 YSYEKL. V was clipped by 0 bases and J by 2 bases, with 8 bases between them. The chain recombines TRBV4-1 with TRBJ2-1; maybe TRBD1 (6 bases). Source: PBMCs, taken after 36 months of ibrutinib treatment. The sequence derives from a human donor with chronic lymphocytic leukemia. In DNA form, the CDR3 reads TGCGCCAGCAGCCAAGATAGGACAGCCTACAATGAGCAGTTCTTC. It encodes CASSQDRTAYNEQFF.